Given below is one T cell receptor beta chain in context. Its antigen is unidentified. This entry belongs to a study of OX40 agonist ivuxolimab in advanced cancers. Study findings and constraints: Among T cells, CD8+ cells averaged more expanded clones than CD4+ cells. At 0.1 to 3.0 mg/kg and by week 6, CD4+ and CD8+ T cells in the blood had expanded clonally.

Samples of blood were obtained at baseline, on cycle 4 day 1, and on cycle 7 day 1. The method was immunoSEQ multiplex PCR; TCRdb's version includes in-frame clones alone and lacks a portion of them. The sample lists 40,000 to 60,000 clones; 80% to 85% were seen once. The sample consisted of CD4+ or CD8+ T cells sorted from blood, taken in a trial of the OX40 agonist ivuxolimab. The TCR comes from an adult with an advanced solid tumor such as melanoma, head and neck, liver or kidney cancer.

The CDR3 here is CSVEGTRQGGVNTEAFF. The DNA for the CDR3 is TGCAGCGTTGAAGGCACCAGACAGGGGGGGGTGAACACTGAAGCTTTCTTT. This chain links TRBV29-1 with TRBJ1-1, with 9 bases fitting TRBD1. The V and J ends lost 1 base and 0 bases, in that order; junction bases with no gene match: 9. Looked up from germline, CDR1 is SQVTM and CDR2 is ANQGSEA. The CDR3 consists of 17 residues.